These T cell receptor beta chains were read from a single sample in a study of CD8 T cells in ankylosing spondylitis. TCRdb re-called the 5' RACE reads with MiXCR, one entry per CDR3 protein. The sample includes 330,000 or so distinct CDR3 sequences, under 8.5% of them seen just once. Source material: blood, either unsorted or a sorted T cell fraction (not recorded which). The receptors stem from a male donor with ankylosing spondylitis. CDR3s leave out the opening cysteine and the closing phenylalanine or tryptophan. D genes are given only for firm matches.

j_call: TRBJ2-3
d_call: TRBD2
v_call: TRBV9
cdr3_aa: ASSVAASGKDTQY

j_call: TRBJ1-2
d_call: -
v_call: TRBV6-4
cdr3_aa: ASSDSRGREGNYT

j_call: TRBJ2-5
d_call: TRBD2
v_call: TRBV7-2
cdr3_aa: ASSWTSRETQY

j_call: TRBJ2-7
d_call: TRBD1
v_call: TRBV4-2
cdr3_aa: ASSQFRDRASYEQY

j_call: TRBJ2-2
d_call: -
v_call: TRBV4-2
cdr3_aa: ASSQVTGSGELF

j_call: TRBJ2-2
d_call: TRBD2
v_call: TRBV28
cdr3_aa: ASSFLAGGPANAGELF

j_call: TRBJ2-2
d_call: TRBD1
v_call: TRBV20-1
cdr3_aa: SAQTGGFTGELF

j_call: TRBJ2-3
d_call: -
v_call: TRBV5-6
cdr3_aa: ASSLAGPPVADTQY

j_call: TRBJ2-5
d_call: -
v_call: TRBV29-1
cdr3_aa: SVVVADAQGTQY

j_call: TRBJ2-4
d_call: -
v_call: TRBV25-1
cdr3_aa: ASSDWSGAKNIQY

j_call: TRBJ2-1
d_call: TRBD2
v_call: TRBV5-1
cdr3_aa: ASSLATSGMGTEQF

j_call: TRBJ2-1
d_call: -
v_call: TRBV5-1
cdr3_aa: ASSLQETEVNNEQF

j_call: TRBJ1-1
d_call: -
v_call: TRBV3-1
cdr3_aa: ASSPHPRAPLATEAF

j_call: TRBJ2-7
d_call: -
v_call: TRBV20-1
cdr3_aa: SARDGLGNYEQY

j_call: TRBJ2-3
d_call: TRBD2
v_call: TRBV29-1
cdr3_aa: SVGRLAEATDTQY

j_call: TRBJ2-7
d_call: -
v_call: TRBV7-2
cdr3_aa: ASSLVRDSYEQY

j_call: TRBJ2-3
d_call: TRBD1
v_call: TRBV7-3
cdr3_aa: ASSPGTGADTQY

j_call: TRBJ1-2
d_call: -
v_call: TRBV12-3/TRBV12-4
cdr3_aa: ASSSQKGGEGGYT

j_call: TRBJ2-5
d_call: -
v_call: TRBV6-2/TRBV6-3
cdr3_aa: ASSALLQTQY

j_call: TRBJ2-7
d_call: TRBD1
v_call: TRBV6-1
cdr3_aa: ASRKDREVGYEQY

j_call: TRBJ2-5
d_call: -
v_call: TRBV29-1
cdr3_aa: SGSLETQY

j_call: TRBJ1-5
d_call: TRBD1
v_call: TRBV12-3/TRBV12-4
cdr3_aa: ASSLGQGEDQPQH

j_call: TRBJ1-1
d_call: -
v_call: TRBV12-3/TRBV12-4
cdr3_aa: ASEGSRGGNFEAF

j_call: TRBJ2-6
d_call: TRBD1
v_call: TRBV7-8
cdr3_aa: ASRRTGVRLSGANVLT

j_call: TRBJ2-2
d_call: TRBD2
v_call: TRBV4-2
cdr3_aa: ASRTSPGVQGTGELF